The 4 T cell receptor beta chains below all came from one sample that was sequenced in a study of T cells in Graves' hyperthyroidism and ophthalmopathy. Amplified regions were TCR beta CDR3 sequences from RNA transcripts. The HTBI primer set was used in a first-round RT-PCR of the TCR CDR3. TCRdb recomputed calls from the multiplex PCR reads with MiXCR, one row per CDR3 protein. The sample consists of some 600,000 distinct CDR3 sequences, roughly 13% of them appearing once. Sequences were obtained from blood. Receptor source: a woman in her twenties or thirties with Graves' hyperthyroidism that later progressed to Graves' ophthalmopathy.

The genes are TRBV12-3 or TRBV12-4 and TRBJ1-1; D possibly corresponds to TRBD1 (5 bases). The CDR3 totals 15 residues. With 5 bases removed from V and 3 bases from J, the gap between germline ends came to 16 bases. The CDR3 DNA reads as TGTGCCAGCAGTCCCGGGGGGGTGAGTTACACTGAAGCTTTCTTT. It specifies CASSPGGVSYTEAFF.

This chain uses TRBV11-2 with TRBJ2-7; D might be TRBD1 or TRBD2, each matching 5 bases. This CDR3 comprises 14 residues. Looked up from germline, CDR1 is SGHAT and CDR2 is FQNNGV. The V and J ends lost 4 bases and 5 bases respectively, with 15 bases between them. CDR3 region: CASSSGTPSHEQYF. As DNA, the CDR3 is TGTGCCAGCAGCTCCGGGACCCCGTCTCACGAGCAGTACTTC.

This sequence joins TRBV7-9 and TRBJ2-7, with D uncertain. V was clipped by 2 bases and J by 2 bases, with 10 bases between them. CDR1 SEHNR and CDR2 FQNEAQ come from the germline V gene (reference sequence). The CDR3 sequence is 14 residues long. This CDR3 is CASSLSFVAYEQYF. As DNA, the CDR3 is TGTGCCAGCAGCTTATCCTTCGTAGCCTACGAGCAGTACTTC. The variable domain in full, completed from reference TRBV7-9 and TRBJ2-7, reads DTGVSQNPRHKITKRGQNVTFRCDPISEHNRLYWYRQTLGQGPEFLTYFQNEAQLEKSRLLSDRFSAERPKGSFSTLEIQRTEQGDSAMYLCASSLSFVAYEQYFGPGTRLTVT.

This clonotype has a count of ten or more. V is TRBV7-8 and J is TRBJ2-5; D is unclear. Trimming pared 5 bases from V and 5 bases from J, leaving 6 bases between. CDR1 is SGHVS and CDR2 is FQNEAQ in the germline V gene. The CDR3 runs 11 residues. The CDR3 DNA sequence: TGTGCCAGCAGCCACCCGGAGACCCAGTACTTC. Translated: CASSHPETQYF.